This T cell receptor (beta chain) is from a study of shared clonotypes between healthy human individuals. Method: immunoSEQ multiplex PCR; TCRdb's copy keeps in-frame clones and lacks some. The sample holds fewer than 850,000 clones, 90% seen once. The CDR3 is 13 residues long. V shed 3 bases and J shed 4 bases, with 10 bases lying between them. CDR1 is WNHNN, CDR2 SYGVQD, per germline (reference sequence). This rearrangement joins TRBV10-1 to TRBJ2-7; D gene uncertain. Sequencing was carried out using memory CD8+ T cells from PBMCs. Subset here: CD45RO+ cells pooled with CCR7-negative TemRA cells. This receptor was identified in a man aged 18 to 29 in good health. Some clones in this sample may be carry-over from other donors' samples. The CDR3 sequence: CASSDVVGYEQYF. The CDR3 DNA sequence: TGCGCCAGCAGTGATGTGGTAGGGTACGAGCAGTACTTC.